Below are 27 T cell receptor beta chains sequenced from a single sample in a study of blood T cell repertoires in COVID-19. Libraries were prepared by immunoSEQ multiplex PCR; TCRdb keeps only in-frame clonotypes and omits some of them. There are 140,000 to 150,000 clones in the sample; 80% to 85% occur only once, and about 8.9% lies in the top ten. Specimen: peripheral blood. These receptors originate from a young man with COVID-19, enrolled during active disease.

The chain joins TRBV19 to TRBJ2-7; TRBD1 is a possible D gene (6 bases). The ends were cut back, 2 bases at V and 3 bases at J, with 11 bases in the middle. The CDR3 loop spans 14 amino acids. In germline, CDR1 is LNHDA, CDR2 SQIVND (reference sequence). DNA of the CDR3: TGTGCCAGTAGTATAAGGACAGTCCACTACGAGCAGTACTTC. It yields the protein CASSIRTVHYEQYF.

The chain couples TRBV9 to TRBJ2-7; possibly TRBD1 for D (6 bases). The CDR3 loop spans 16 amino acids. The V gene lost 3 bases and the J gene lost 6 bases, with 22 bases spanning the gap. Per the germline V gene, CDR1 is SGDLS and CDR2 is YYNGEE. CDR3 sequence reads: CASSAPGTQKMAEQYF. CDR3 DNA sequence: TGTGCCAGCAGCGCTCCCGGGACACAAAAAATGGCCGAGCAGTACTTC.

V and J are TRBV11-2 and TRBJ2-2; 12 bases are a match to TRBD2. CDR3 length equals 15 residues. The V gene end was trimmed by 5 bases and the J gene end by 6 bases; junction bases not matched to a gene: 4. The germline V gene has CDR1 SGHAT and CDR2 FQNNGV. The CDR3 DNA reads as TGTGCCAGCAGCCCCCTAGCGGGAGGGGCCGGGGAGCTGTTTTTT. Encoded protein: CASSPLAGGAGELFF.

The chain is built from TRBV2 and TRBJ2-7, with 8 bases matching TRBD1. The CDR3 sequence is 15 residues long. The germline V gene has CDR1 SNHLY and CDR2 FYNNEI. Germline trimming cut 6 bases from V and 2 bases from J; bases unmatched to any gene: 9. For the CDR3, the DNA is TGTGCCAGCAGACAAGGGACAGGCCGGACCTACGAGCAGTACTTC. This gives the protein CASRQGTGRTYEQYF. Based on the CDR3 plus reference TRBV2 and TRBJ2-7, the full variable domain is EPEVTQTPSHQVTQMGQEVILRCVPISNHLYFYWYRQILGQKVEFLVSFYNNEISEKSEIFDDQFSVERPDGSNFTLKIRSTKLEDSAMYFCASRQGTGRTYEQYFGPGTRLTVT.

The rearrangement joins TRBV11-2 to TRBJ2-7; tentative D call: TRBD2 (6 bases). The CDR3 has 15 residues. Trimming took 4 bases from V and 3 from J, leaving 16 bases between them. Germline CDR1 reads SGHAT; CDR2 reads FQNNGV. CDR3 residues: CASSWARDSFYEQYF. The CDR3 DNA reads as TGTGCCAGCAGCTGGGCTCGGGACTCCTTCTACGAGCAGTACTTC.

This rearrangement joins TRBV28 to TRBJ1-1; D unresolved. CDR3 length: 14 residues. V dropped 3 bases and J dropped 2 bases, with 10 bases sitting between them. The germline CDR1 and CDR2 sequences are MDHEN and SYDVKM. CDR3 in amino acids: CASSFRGANTEAFF. The DNA of the CDR3 is TGTGCCAGCAGTTTCCGCGGAGCCAACACTGAAGCTTTCTTT.

The chain recombines TRBV5-4 with TRBJ2-6; D not certain. Germline CDR1 SGHNT, CDR2 YYREEE (reference sequence). The CDR3 is made up of 14 amino acids. Between the trimmed V and J ends, which lost 5 bases and 1 base, there was a span of 7 bases. CDR3: CASRSPSGANVLTF. CDR3 sequence (DNA): TGTGCCAGCAGGTCTCCTTCTGGGGCCAACGTCCTGACTTTC.

At least ten counts were recorded for this clone. In nucleotides, the CDR3 is TGTGCCAGCAGCGCCGGCCGGGGAGGCAAAGAGACCCAGTACTTC. This encodes CASSAGRGGKETQYF. The chain couples TRBV9 to TRBJ2-5; perhaps TRBD2 as D (6 bases). The germline V and J ends were trimmed by 3 bases and 3 bases, with 15 bases remaining between them. This CDR3 is built from 15 residues. Germline V gene lookup returns CDR1 SGDLS and CDR2 YYNGEE.

J is TRBJ2-2 and V is TRBV7-9; the match to TRBD1 covers 10 bases. The CDR3 has 15 amino acids. In germline, CDR1 is SEHNR, CDR2 FQNEAQ (reference sequence). V trimming: 5 bases; J trimming: 7 bases; junction bases outside the gene matches: 7. Here the CDR3 reads CASSTQGQGSGELFF. CDR3 coding DNA: TGTGCCAGCAGCACACAGGGACAGGGGAGCGGGGAGCTGTTTTTT.

This chain links TRBV7-2 with TRBJ1-4, with D tentatively TRBD1 (5 bases). The germline CDR1 and CDR2 sequences are SGHTA and FQGNSA. This CDR3 is built from 15 residues. V lost 2 bases and J 10 bases, leaving 17 bases between the germline ends. DNA for the CDR3: TGTGCCAGCAGCTTATCCCAGGGTGTCAGAGGAAAACTGTTTTTT. Protein product: CASSLSQGVRGKLFF. Full variable domain (rest looked up from reference TRBV7-2 and TRBJ1-4): GAGVSQSPSNKVTEKGKDVELRCDPISGHTALYWYRQSLGQGLEFLIYFQGNSAPDKSGLPSDRFSAERTGGSVSTLTIQRTQQEDSAVYLCASSLSQGVRGKLFFGSGTQLSVL.

The chain has TRBV9 and TRBJ2-5; weak D call: TRBD2 (5 bases). Per germline, CDR1 SGDLS and CDR2 YYNGEE. With 0 bases removed from V and 2 bases from J, the gap between germline ends came to 8 bases. This CDR3 region has 14 residues. The CDR3 DNA reads as TGTGCCAGCAGCGTAGGAGGACTTCAAGAGACCCAGTACTTC. Amino acids: CASSVGGLQETQYF.

The chain is built from TRBV7-2 and TRBJ1-1; TRBD1 might be the D (5 bases). Trimming shortened V by 1 base and J by 4 bases, and 16 bases separated the two germline ends. There are 16 residues in the CDR3. CDR1 is SGHTA and CDR2 is FQGNSA in the germline V gene. Written as DNA, the CDR3 is TGTGCCAGCAGCTTAGAAGTTGGGGCCTTAGTCACTGAAGCTTTCTTT. It codes for CASSLEVGALVTEAFF.

The V and J genes are TRBV10-1 and TRBJ2-1; 14 bases align to TRBD2. The CDR3 is made up of 18 amino acids. Losses at the gene ends were 7 bases for V and 2 bases for J; bases not matched to a gene: 10. Germline V gives CDR1 WNHNN, CDR2 SYGVQD (reference sequence). The CDR3 protein is CASNRLAGGPSTYNEQFF. The CDR3 nucleotides are TGCGCCAGCAACCGACTAGCGGGAGGGCCGAGCACCTACAATGAGCAGTTCTTC.

The chain has TRBV11-3 and TRBJ2-1; 10 positions match TRBD2. With V trimmed by 3 bases and J by 5 bases, 16 bases remained unmatched. CDR3 length equals 19 residues. Per germline, CDR1 SGHNT and CDR2 YENEEA. CDR3 in amino acids: CASSFRGTSATRQHNEQFF. The CDR3, as DNA: TGTGCCAGCAGCTTTCGAGGGACTAGCGCCACTCGTCAACACAATGAGCAGTTCTTC. The variable domain in full, completed from reference TRBV11-3 and TRBJ2-1, reads EAGVVQSPRYKIIEKKQPVAFWCNPISGHNTLYWYLQNLGQGPELLIRYENEEAVDDSQLPKDRFSAERLKGVDSTLKIQPAELGDSAVYLCASSFRGTSATRQHNEQFFGPGTRLTVL.

The chain recombines TRBV7-9 with TRBJ1-2, with D maybe TRBD1 (5 bases). The CDR3 covers 13 residues. Germline V gene data show CDR1 as SEHNR and CDR2 as FQNEAQ (reference sequence). V lost 1 base to trimming and J lost 12 bases, with 15 bases between them. The CDR3 loop reads CASSLGARAGDTF. In DNA form, the CDR3 reads TGTGCCAGCAGCTTAGGCGCCCGGGCGGGGGACACCTTC.

This clone occurred once. Written as DNA, the CDR3 is TGTGCCAGCACACAGAACCTTATCCAGTACTTC. This translates into CASTQNLIQYF. The rearrangement joins TRBV28 to TRBJ2-7; D is undetermined. The V gene's germline CDR1 is MDHEN and CDR2 SYDVKM. The CDR3 is 11 residues long. The germline V and J ends were trimmed by 7 bases and 10 bases, with 14 bases remaining between them.

The J gene is TRBJ2-7, the V gene TRBV2; 7 bases line up with TRBD1. Germline V gene data show CDR1 as SNHLY and CDR2 as FYNNEI. The length of the CDR3 is 16 residues. Germline trimming cut 5 bases from V and 3 bases from J; bases unmatched to any gene: 13. The CDR3 here is CASSSSGRQGGYEQYF. In DNA, the CDR3 is TGTGCCAGCAGTTCGAGTGGGAGACAGGGTGGCTACGAGCAGTACTTC.

The chain combines TRBV5-5 with TRBJ2-5; D gene ambiguous. Trimming removed 5 bases at V and 2 bases at J, with 10 bases between. The length of the CDR3 is 13 residues. CDR1 is SGHKS, CDR2 YYEKEE, per germline (reference sequence). CDR3: CASSSQVQETQYF. Here the CDR3 DNA reads TGTGCCAGCAGTTCCCAGGTTCAAGAGACCCAGTACTTC.

This clone was observed a few times. The J gene is TRBJ2-7, the V gene TRBV7-2, with 7 bases matching TRBD2. The J segment lost 7 bases and the V segment lost 3 bases, leaving 0 bases of the junction unmatched. The CDR3 runs to 11 residues. Germline V gene data show CDR1 as SGHTA and CDR2 as FQGNSA. This chain's CDR3 is CASSFGGEQYF. The CDR3 bases are TGTGCCAGCAGCTTCGGGGGGGAGCAGTACTTC.

As for this clone: One end of the junction varies from germline; a read error may be responsible. The chain joins TRBV5-1 to TRBJ2-7, with 10 bases fitting TRBD2. The CDR3 loop spans 15 amino acids. Germline CDR1 is SGHRS and CDR2 is YFSETQ. The CDR3 loop reads CASSSTSGSSDEQYF. DNA of the CDR3: TGCGCCAGCAGCTCGACTAGCGGGTCCTCCGACGAGCAGTACTTC.

The J gene is TRBJ2-3, the V gene TRBV5-5; 12 nucleotides match TRBD2. The CDR3 is made up of 17 amino acids. J gave up 4 bases and V 1 base, and 7 bases lay outside the gene matches. Germline CDR1 is SGHKS and CDR2 is YYEKEE (reference sequence). CDR3 nucleotide sequence: TGTGCCAGCAGCTTGAAGGCCCTAGCGGGAGGGGCAGATACGCAGTATTTT. This encodes CASSLKALAGGADTQYF.

The V and J genes are TRBV27 and TRBJ2-7, with TRBD1 matching over 8 bases. Trimming removed 6 bases from V and 2 bases from J; junction bases left unmatched: 15. Germline loops: CDR1 MNHEY, CDR2 SMNVEV (reference sequence). CDR3 size: 17 residues. This CDR3 reads CASRGLHQGATAYEQYF. The CDR3 DNA follows: TGTGCCAGCAGAGGATTACACCAGGGGGCAACGGCCTACGAGCAGTACTTC.

The J gene is TRBJ1-4, the V gene TRBV5-1; tentative D call: TRBD1 (5 bases). Trimming took off 0 bases at V and 5 bases at J, with 8 bases between the two ends. The V gene's germline CDR1 is SGHRS and CDR2 YFSETQ. The CDR3 totals 14 residues. CDR3 loop: CASSLEPGNEKLFF. The DNA for the CDR3 is TGCGCCAGCAGCTTGGAACCAGGGAATGAAAAACTGTTTTTT.

The J gene is TRBJ1-2, the V gene TRBV28; D perhaps matches TRBD1 (6 bases). Per germline, CDR1 MDHEN and CDR2 SYDVKM. Trimming left V 4 bases short and J 7 bases short, with 19 bases between. This CDR3 region has 15 residues. CDR3 region: CASSSEDSLGPGYTF. Written as DNA, the CDR3 is TGTGCCAGCAGTTCTGAGGACAGCTTGGGGCCTGGCTACACCTTC.

With regard to this clone: Other nucleotide sequences from this sample produce the same CDR3. This sequence joins TRBV5-1 and TRBJ2-2; TRBD1 agrees at 7 bases. The length of the CDR3 is 16 residues. Germline V lookup: CDR1 SGHRS, CDR2 YFSETQ. The junction had 2 bases not matched to a gene; V was cut back by 0 bases and J by 0 bases. The CDR3 DNA reads TGCGCCAGCAGCTTGGGGCAGGGGGCGAACACCGGGGAGCTGTTTTTT. Translated, it gives CASSLGQGANTGELFF.

This clone showed up just once. The chain is built from TRBV7-2 and TRBJ2-3, with D hard to call. The CDR3 is made up of 12 amino acids. Trimming shortened V by 2 bases and J by 4 bases, and 4 bases separated the two germline ends. Germline CDR1 and CDR2: SGHTA and FQGNSA. This chain's CDR3 is CASSLSADTQYF. In DNA, the CDR3 is TGTGCCAGCAGCTTATCCGCAGATACGCAGTATTTT.

The genes are TRBV29-1 and TRBJ1-5; unclear D gene. Per the germline V gene, CDR1 is SQVTM and CDR2 is ANQGSEA. This CDR3 is built from 12 residues. V was shortened by 6 bases and J by 1 base, with 7 bases between the two germline ends. The CDR3 DNA sequence: TGCAGCGTAGCGGCGAGCAATCAGCCCCAGCATTTT. Protein: CSVAASNQPQHF.